This TCR beta chain was obtained from a study of T cell clonality in common variable immunodeficiency. Notes on the study in general: Reportedly, TCR beta sequences from common variable immunodeficiency showed fewer deletions and N-nucleotide insertions.

As for this clone: What it binds is unknown. The CDR3 end lies 3 residues beyond the end of the read and is filled in from the germline J gene.

Germline assignment: CDR1 LNHDA and CDR2 SQIVND (reference sequence). V dropped 5 bases and J dropped 5; count of bases not matched to a gene: 5. This CDR3 spans 13 amino acids. TCRdb's copy holds only in-frame clones and misses some; the assay was immunoSEQ multiplex PCR. The sample lists fewer than 8,000 clones, none appearing once, the ten largest making up 20% to 25%. The source is a human donor with common variable immunodeficiency. The chain uses TRBV19 and TRBJ2-5; 7 nucleotides align to TRBD1. Sample: peripheral blood mononuclear cells. Partial CDR3 DNA: TGTGCCAGTAGTTCGGACAGGAGGGAGACC. Its translation is CASSSDRRET. Given in full, the CDR3 is CASSSDRRETQYF.